The following is a TCR beta chain sequence with its context. At survey level, the immunoSEQ assay was run in its v3.0 version. Assay: immunoSEQ multiplex PCR; the TCRdb copy retains only in-frame clones and omits some. The top ten clones hold approximately 4% of a sample with roughly 28,000 clones, approximately 90% of them seen once. The sample belongs to a study of long-term antiretroviral therapy in people with HIV. Losses at the gene ends were 0 bases for V and 7 bases for J; bases not matched to a gene: 8. Germline V lookup: CDR1 MGHRA, CDR2 YSYEKL. The CDR3 runs 15 residues. The chain uses TRBV4-1 and TRBJ1-2, with 7 positions matching TRBD1. This TCR was sampled from a man younger than 30 with HIV. Source: unsorted PBMCs, taken 3.1 years after starting antiretroviral therapy. CDR3: CASSQDDRDYGGYTF. The CDR3 DNA sequence: TGCGCCAGCAGCCAAGATGACAGGGATTATGGTGGCTACACCTTC.